This TCR beta chain was captured by sequencing in a study of tumor and adjacent non-tumor tissue in lung cancer. Study-wide results and limits: In normal lung, the top 100 clones were significantly more dominant than in tumor.

A modified ARM-PCR protocol with three rounds of nested PCR amplified TCRbeta. Each CDR3 protein is one row after TCRdb ran MiXCR on the multiplex PCR reads. The sample has about 110,000 distinct CDR3 sequences, 60% to 70% seen once. Germline V gene sequence: CDR1 SGHDN, CDR2 FVKESK. CDR3 length: 13 residues. RNA was extracted from bulk tissue without any cell sorting. This non-tumor lung sample came from over 3 cm beyond the tumor edge. As to this clonotype: Its antigen is still unknown. One junction end does not reproduce the germline sequence, and a read error may be involved.

The sequenced sample was distant non-tumor lung tissue. V and J are TRBV14 and TRBJ1-1, with D unclear. The receptor comes from a man aged 55 to 70 with non-small cell lung cancer. The CDR3 loop reads CANRQALNTVAFF. CDR3 nucleotide sequence: TGTGCCAACAGACAAGCTCTCAACACTGTAGCTTTCTTT.